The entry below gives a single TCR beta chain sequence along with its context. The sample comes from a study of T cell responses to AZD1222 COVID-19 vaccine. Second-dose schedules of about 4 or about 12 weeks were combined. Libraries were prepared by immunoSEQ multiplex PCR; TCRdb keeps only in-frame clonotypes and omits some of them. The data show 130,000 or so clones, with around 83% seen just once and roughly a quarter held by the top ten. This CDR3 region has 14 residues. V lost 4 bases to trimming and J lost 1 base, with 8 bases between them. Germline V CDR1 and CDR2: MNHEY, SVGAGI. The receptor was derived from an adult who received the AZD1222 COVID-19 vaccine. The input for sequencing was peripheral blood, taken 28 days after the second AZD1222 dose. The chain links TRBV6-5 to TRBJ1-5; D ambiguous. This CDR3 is CASSSRESNQPQHF. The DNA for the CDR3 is TGTGCCAGCAGTTCCCGGGAGAGCAATCAGCCCCAGCATTTT.